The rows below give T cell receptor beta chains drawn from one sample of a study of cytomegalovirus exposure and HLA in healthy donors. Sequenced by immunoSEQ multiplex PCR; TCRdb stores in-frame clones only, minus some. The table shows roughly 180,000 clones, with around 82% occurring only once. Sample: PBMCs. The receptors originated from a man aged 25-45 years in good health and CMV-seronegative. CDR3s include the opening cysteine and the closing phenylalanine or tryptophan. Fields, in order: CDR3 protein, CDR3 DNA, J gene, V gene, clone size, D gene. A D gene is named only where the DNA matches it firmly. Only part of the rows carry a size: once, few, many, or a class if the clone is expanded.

CDR3: CASSSLAADEQFF
DNA: TGTGCCAGCAGCTCACTAGCGGCTGATGAGCAGTTCTTC
J: TRBJ2-1
V: TRBV5-5
size: NA
D: TRBD2

CDR3: CASSPSRDRGQETQYF
DNA: TGTGCCAGCTCACCCTCCCGGGACAGGGGCCAAGAGACCCAGTACTTC
J: TRBJ2-5
V: TRBV18
size: NA
D: TRBD1

CDR3: CASSLQQGDGYTF
DNA: TGTGCCAGCAGCTTGCAACAGGGGGATGGCTACACCTTC
J: TRBJ1-2
V: TRBV5-4
size: NA
D: TRBD1

CDR3: CASRLRRGLNYEQYF
DNA: TGTGCCAGTAGGCTGCGGCGGGGACTAAACTACGAGCAGTACTTC
J: TRBJ2-7
V: TRBV19
size: NA
D: TRBD2

CDR3: CASSDMTGSRQPQHF
DNA: TGTGCCAGCAGTGATATGACAGGGAGCAGGCAGCCCCAGCATTTT
J: TRBJ1-5
V: TRBV2
size: NA
D: TRBD1

CDR3: CASSLVWTGGRNEQFF
DNA: TGTGCCAGCAGCTTAGTGTGGACAGGGGGCCGGAATGAGCAGTTCTTC
J: TRBJ2-1
V: TRBV7-2
size: NA
D: TRBD1

CDR3: CASSQGLAGRAGTYEQYF
DNA: TGCGCCAGCAGCCAAGGGCTAGCGGGACGAGCAGGTACCTACGAGCAGTACTTC
J: TRBJ2-7
V: TRBV4-3
size: NA
D: TRBD2

CDR3: CASSYQRGGAEKLFF
DNA: TGTGCCAGCAGTTACCAACGGGGGGGGGCTGAAAAACTGTTTTTT
J: TRBJ1-4
V: TRBV6-5
size: NA
D: NA

CDR3: CASSQAASGNYEQYF
DNA: TGCGCCAGCAGCCAAGCAGCGAGCGGGAACTACGAGCAGTACTTC
J: TRBJ2-7
V: TRBV4-1
size: NA
D: TRBD2

CDR3: CASSERIREEQFF
DNA: TGTGCCAGCAGTGAGCGGATAAGGGAGGAGCAGTTCTTC
J: TRBJ2-1
V: TRBV2
size: NA
D: NA

CDR3: CAWSPYREGSYEQYF
DNA: TGTGCCTGGAGTCCATACAGGGAAGGGTCCTACGAGCAGTACTTC
J: TRBJ2-7
V: TRBV30
size: few
D: NA

CDR3: CATSRDVRDTEAFF
DNA: TGTGCCACCAGCAGAGATGTCAGGGACACTGAAGCTTTCTTT
J: TRBJ1-1
V: TRBV15
size: NA
D: NA

CDR3: CASSQTLDRDYGYTF
DNA: TGTGCCAGCAGCCAGACCCTCGACAGAGACTATGGCTACACCTTC
J: TRBJ1-2
V: TRBV7-2
size: NA
D: NA

CDR3: CASRAGGPPGELFF
DNA: TGTGCCAGCCGAGCGGGAGGGCCCCCCGGGGAGCTGTTTTTT
J: TRBJ2-2
V: TRBV2
size: NA
D: TRBD2

CDR3: CASSSLGGHGEQYF
DNA: TGTGCCAGCAGTTCCCTTGGTGGACACGGTGAGCAGTACTTC
J: TRBJ2-7
V: TRBV6-6
size: NA
D: NA

CDR3: CASHSGSEQFF
DNA: TGTGCCAGTCATAGCGGTAGTGAGCAGTTCTTC
J: TRBJ2-1
V: TRBV28
size: NA
D: NA

CDR3: CASSPHRGLKNIQYF
DNA: TGTGCCAGTAGTCCTCACAGGGGACTCAAAAACATTCAGTACTTC
J: TRBJ2-4
V: TRBV19
size: NA
D: NA

CDR3: CASSTYRGNPSDYGYTF
DNA: TGTGCCAGCAGCACCTACAGGGGTAACCCATCAGACTATGGCTACACCTTC
J: TRBJ1-2
V: TRBV11-2
size: NA
D: TRBD1

CDR3: CASRMTQGIPPLHF
DNA: TGTGCCAGCAGGATGACACAGGGGATACCACCCCTCCACTTT
J: TRBJ1-6
V: TRBV6-5
size: NA
D: TRBD1

CDR3: CASSRTGGNTEAFF
DNA: TGTGCCAGCAGCCGCACCGGGGGAAACACTGAAGCTTTCTTT
J: TRBJ1-1
V: TRBV28
size: NA
D: NA

CDR3: CASSSTGVSEKLFF
DNA: TGCGCCAGCAGCTCTACAGGGGTTTCTGAAAAACTGTTTTTT
J: TRBJ1-4
V: TRBV5-1
size: once
D: TRBD1

CDR3: CASSPLSLDGYTF
DNA: TGTGCCAGCTCACCACTCAGTCTGGATGGCTACACCTTC
J: TRBJ1-2
V: TRBV18
size: NA
D: NA

CDR3: CASTNPYRGRNSPLHF
DNA: TGCGCCAGCACCAACCCCTACAGGGGGCGGAATTCACCCCTCCACTTT
J: TRBJ1-6
V: TRBV5-1
size: NA
D: TRBD1

CDR3: CASSLDRGGYTF
DNA: TGTGCCAGCAGTTTGGACAGGGGTGGCTACACCTTC
J: TRBJ1-2
V: TRBV2
size: NA
D: TRBD1

CDR3: CASSGPSLIAFF
DNA: TGTGCCAGCAGTGGGCCCTCACTGATCGCTTTCTTT
J: TRBJ1-1
V: TRBV6-5
size: once
D: NA